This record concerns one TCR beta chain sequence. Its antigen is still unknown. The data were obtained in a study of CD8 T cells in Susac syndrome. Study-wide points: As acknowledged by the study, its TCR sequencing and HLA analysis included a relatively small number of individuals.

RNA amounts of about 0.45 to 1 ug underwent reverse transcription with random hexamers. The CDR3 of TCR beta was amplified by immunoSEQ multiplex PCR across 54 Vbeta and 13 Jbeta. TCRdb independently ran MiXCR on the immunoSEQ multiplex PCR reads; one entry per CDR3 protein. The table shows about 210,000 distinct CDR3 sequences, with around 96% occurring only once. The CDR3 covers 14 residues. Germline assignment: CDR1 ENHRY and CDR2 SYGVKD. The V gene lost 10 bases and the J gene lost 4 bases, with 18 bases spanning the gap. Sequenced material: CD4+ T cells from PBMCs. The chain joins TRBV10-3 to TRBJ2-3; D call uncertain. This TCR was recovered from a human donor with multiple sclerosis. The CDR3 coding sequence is TGTGCCACCGCTGCCGGTACTGGAGCAGATACGCAGTATTTT. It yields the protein CATAAGTGADTQYF.